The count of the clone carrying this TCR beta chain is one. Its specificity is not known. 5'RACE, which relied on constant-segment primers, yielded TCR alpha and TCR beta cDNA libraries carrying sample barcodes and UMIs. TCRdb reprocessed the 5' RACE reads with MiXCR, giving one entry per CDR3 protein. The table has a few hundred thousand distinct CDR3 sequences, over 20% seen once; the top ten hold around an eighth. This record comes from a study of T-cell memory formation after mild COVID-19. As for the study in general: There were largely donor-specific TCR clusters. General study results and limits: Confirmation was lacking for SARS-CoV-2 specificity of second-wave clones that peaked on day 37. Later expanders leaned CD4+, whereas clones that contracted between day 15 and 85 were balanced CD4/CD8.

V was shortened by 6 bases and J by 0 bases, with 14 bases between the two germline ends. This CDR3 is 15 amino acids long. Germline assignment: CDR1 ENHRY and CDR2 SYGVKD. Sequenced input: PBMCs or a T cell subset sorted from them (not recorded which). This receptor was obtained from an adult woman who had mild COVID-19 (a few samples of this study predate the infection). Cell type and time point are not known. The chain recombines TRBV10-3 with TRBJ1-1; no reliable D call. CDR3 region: CAIRRAGPLNTEAFF. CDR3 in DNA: TGTGCCATCAGGAGGGCAGGACCTCTGAACACTGAAGCTTTCTTT.